This T cell receptor (beta chain) was identified in a study of blood T cell repertoires in COVID-19. About the study: Samples representing acute and convalescent COVID-19 were sourced from the United States, Italy and Spain. Nucleic acid was either cDNA or gDNA, and it came from T cells, B-cell-depleted T cells, or PBMCs.

Methods used by the authors: Amplification of reference gene primers provided the estimated nucleated cell counts. Produced via immunoSEQ multiplex PCR; TCRdb's table is partial and in-frame only. V, J and clone size are taken as reported in that table, and D and trimming were inferred from the DNA itself. The repertoire consists of fewer than 150,000 clones, with roughly four fifths occurring once and the leading ten covering roughly 10%. This clone has more than one count but fewer than ten. This clonotype was obtained from an elderly woman in a cohort sampled during active or convalescent COVID-19. The sample consisted of peripheral blood.

DNA for the CDR3: TGCAGCGTTGTCCCGGACAGGGTAACCTACGAGCAGTACTTC. Its protein product is CSVVPDRVTYEQYF. The chain uses TRBV29-1 and TRBJ2-7, with 8 positions matching TRBD1. The junction had 7 bases not matched to a gene; V was cut back by 4 bases and J by 2 bases. Per the germline V gene, CDR1 is SQVTM and CDR2 is ANQGSEA. This CDR3 has 14 residues.